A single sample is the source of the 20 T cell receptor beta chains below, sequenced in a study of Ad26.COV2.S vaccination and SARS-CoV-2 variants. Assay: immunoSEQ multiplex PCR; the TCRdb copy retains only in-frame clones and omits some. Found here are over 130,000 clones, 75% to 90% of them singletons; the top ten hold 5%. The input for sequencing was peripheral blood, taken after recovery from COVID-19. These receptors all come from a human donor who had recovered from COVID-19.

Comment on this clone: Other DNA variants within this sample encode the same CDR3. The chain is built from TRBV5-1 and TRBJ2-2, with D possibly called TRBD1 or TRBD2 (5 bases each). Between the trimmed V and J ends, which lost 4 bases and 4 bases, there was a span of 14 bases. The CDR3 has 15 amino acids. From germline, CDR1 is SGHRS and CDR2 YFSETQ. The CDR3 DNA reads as TGCGCCAGCAGCCTGGGCGCAGGGAGCACCGGGGAGCTGTTTTTT. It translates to CASSLGAGSTGELFF. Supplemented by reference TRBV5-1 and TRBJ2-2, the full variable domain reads KAGVTQTPRYLIKTRGQQVTLSCSPISGHRSVSWYQQTPGQGLQFLFEYFSETQRNKGNFPGRFSGRQFSNSRSEMNVSTLELGDSALYLCASSLGAGSTGELFFGEGSRLTVL.

In DNA form, the CDR3 reads TGTGCCAGCCTGGGGCTAGCGGGCTCCTACAATGAGCAGTTCTTC. Protein: CASLGLAGSYNEQFF. The chain combines TRBV28 with TRBJ2-1; the match to TRBD2 covers 8 bases. V lost 8 bases and J lost 0; bases outside the gene matches: 6. Germline lookup yields CDR1 MDHEN and CDR2 SYDVKM. The CDR3 is made up of 15 amino acids.

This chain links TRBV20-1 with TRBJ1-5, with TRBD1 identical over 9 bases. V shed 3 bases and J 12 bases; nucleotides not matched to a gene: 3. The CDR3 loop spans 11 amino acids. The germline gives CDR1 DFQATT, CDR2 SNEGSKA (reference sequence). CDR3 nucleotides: TGCAGTGCTAGTAGGACAGGGGTCCAGCATTTT. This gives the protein CSASRTGVQHF.

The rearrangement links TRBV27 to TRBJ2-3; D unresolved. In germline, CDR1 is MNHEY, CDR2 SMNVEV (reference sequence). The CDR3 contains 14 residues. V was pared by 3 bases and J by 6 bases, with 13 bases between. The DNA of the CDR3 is TGTGCCAGCAGTTTTTCACGTCTAGGCGATACGCAGTATTTT. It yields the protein CASSFSRLGDTQYF.

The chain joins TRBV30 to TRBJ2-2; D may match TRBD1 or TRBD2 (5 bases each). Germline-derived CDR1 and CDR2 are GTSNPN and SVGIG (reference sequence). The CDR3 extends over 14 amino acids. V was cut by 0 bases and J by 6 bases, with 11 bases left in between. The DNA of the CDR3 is TGTGCCTGGAGTGTAGTGAGGGGTTCCGGGGAGCTGTTTTTT. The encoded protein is CAWSVVRGSGELFF.

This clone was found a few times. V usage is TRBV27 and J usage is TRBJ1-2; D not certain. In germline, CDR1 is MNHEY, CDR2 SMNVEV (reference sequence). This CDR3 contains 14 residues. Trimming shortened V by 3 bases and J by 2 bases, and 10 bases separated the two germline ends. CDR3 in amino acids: CASSFNTLNYGYTF. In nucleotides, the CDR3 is TGTGCCAGCAGTTTTAATACGCTAAACTATGGCTACACCTTC.

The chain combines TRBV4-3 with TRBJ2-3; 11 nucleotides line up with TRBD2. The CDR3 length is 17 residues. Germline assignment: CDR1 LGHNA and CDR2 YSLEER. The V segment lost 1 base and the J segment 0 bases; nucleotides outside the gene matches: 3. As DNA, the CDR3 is TGCGCCAGCAGCCAAGTGACTAGCGGGGTGAGCACAGATACGCAGTATTTT. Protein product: CASSQVTSGVSTDTQYF.

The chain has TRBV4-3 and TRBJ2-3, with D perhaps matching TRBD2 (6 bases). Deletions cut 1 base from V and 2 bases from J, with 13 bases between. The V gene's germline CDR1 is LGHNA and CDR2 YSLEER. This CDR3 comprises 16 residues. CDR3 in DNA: TGCGCCAGCAGCCAAGCGCCCGGACTATCCACAGATACGCAGTATTTT. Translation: CASSQAPGLSTDTQYF.

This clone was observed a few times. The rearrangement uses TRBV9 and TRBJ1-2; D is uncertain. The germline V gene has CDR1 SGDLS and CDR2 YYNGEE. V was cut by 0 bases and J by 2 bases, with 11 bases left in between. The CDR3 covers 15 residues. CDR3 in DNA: TGTGCCAGCAGCGTAGGTCTAGGGCAAAACTATGGCTACACCTTC. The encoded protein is CASSVGLGQNYGYTF.

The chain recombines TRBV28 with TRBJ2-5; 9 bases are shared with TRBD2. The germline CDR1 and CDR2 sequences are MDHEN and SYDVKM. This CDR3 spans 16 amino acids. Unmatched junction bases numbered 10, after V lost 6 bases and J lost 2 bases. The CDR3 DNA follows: TGTGCCAGCAGCAATGGGGTGGCGGGGGGGCAAGAGACCCAGTACTTC. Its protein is CASSNGVAGGQETQYF.

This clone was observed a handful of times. The CDR3 region is CASRGSLGQPQHF. The CDR3 region has the DNA TGTGCCAGCAGGGGCTCTCTAGGTCAGCCCCAGCATTTT. The V and J genes are TRBV28 and TRBJ1-5, with no clear D. With 6 bases removed from V and 6 bases from J, the gap between germline ends came to 12 bases. The CDR3 loop spans 13 amino acids. From germline, CDR1 is MDHEN and CDR2 SYDVKM.

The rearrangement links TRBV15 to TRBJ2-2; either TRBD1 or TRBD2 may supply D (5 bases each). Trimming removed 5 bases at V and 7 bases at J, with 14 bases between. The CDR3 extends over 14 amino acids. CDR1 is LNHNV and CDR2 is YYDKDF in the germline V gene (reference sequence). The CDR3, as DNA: TGTGCCACCAGCGGGAGACCAGGGTACGGGGAGCTGTTTTTT. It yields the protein CATSGRPGYGELFF.

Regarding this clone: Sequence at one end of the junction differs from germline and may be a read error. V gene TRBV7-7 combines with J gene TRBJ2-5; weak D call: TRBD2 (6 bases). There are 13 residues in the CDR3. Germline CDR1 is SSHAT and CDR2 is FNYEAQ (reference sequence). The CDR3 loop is CASSRGKGETQYF. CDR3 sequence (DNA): TGTGCTAGCAGCCGGGGGAAAGGGGAGACCCAGTACTTC.

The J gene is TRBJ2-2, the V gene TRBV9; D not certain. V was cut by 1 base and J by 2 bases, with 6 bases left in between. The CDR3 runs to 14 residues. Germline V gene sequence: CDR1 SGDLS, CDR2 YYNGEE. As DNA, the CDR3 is TGTGCCAGCAGCGTACGGGCTAACACCGGGGAGCTGTTTTTT. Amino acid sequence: CASSVRANTGELFF.

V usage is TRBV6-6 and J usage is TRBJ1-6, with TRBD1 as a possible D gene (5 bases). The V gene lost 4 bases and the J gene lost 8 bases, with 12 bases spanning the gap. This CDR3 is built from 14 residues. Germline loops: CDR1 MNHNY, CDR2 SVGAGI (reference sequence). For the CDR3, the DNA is TGTGCCAGCAGTTCCTATCGGGGGGATTCACCCCTCCACTTT. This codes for CASSSYRGDSPLHF.

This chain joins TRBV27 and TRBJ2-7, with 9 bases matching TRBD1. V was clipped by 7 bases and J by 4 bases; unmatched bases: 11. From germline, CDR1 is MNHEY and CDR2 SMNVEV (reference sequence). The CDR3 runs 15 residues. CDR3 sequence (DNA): TGTGCCAGCACACAGGAAGGGACAGGGAGATACGAGCAGTACTTC. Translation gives CASTQEGTGRYEQYF.

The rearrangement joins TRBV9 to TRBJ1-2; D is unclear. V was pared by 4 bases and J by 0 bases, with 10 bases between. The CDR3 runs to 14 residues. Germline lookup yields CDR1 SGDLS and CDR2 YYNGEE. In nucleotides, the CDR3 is TGTGCCAGCAGCACCGGGAACACTAACTATGGCTACACCTTC. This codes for CASSTGNTNYGYTF.

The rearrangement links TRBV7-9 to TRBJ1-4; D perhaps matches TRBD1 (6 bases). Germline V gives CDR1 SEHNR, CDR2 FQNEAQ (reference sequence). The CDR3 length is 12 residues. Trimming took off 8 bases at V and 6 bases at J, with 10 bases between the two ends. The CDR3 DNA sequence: TGTGCCAGCCACAGGGAATATGAAAAACTGTTTTTT. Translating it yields CASHREYEKLFF.

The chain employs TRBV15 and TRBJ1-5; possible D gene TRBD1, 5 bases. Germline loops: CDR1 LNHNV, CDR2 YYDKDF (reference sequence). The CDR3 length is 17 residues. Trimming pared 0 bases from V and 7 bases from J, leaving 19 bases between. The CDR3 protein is CATSRDWALRGDQPQHF. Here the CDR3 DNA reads TGTGCCACCAGCAGAGATTGGGCCCTTCGGGGCGACCAGCCCCAGCATTTT.

The CDR3 loop is CASSFSLTSGGHNEQFF. In nucleotides, the CDR3 is TGTGCCAGCAGTTTCTCACTCACTAGCGGGGGTCACAATGAGCAGTTCTTC. The V call is TRBV27, the J call TRBJ2-1; TRBD2 matches 11 bases. Trimming cost V 3 bases and J 5 bases; bases outside gene matches: 9. The CDR3 contains 17 residues. CDR1 is MNHEY and CDR2 is SMNVEV in the germline V gene (reference sequence).